This TCR beta chain was recorded in a study of spatial heterogeneity in lung cancer (dated by TCRdb to between 2019 and 2020). Some background on the complete study: Donors were 72 patients with early-stage, untreated non-small cell lung cancer from the lung TRACERx cohort. Nonsynonymous mutation counts, determined by whole-exome sequencing of tumor tissue, were related to TCR repertoire features. In the raw uncorrected reads, each unique combination of TCR and UMI appeared more than ten times on average. Follow-up PBMC samples were sequenced whenever available, with the median time to follow-up being two to three years after resection. TCR alpha and beta repertoires were quantitatively compared across multiple tumor regions, matched nontumor lung and blood in non-small cell lung cancer. Both alpha and beta chains were TCR-sequenced in 210 or so tumor regions, 64 matched nontumor lung samples and around 54 PBMC samples obtained at surgery. Beta-chain transcripts were consistently detected in greater numbers than alpha-chain transcripts, which likely reflected higher beta-chain transcript abundance. The investigation overall reported the following: Ubiquitous expanded tumor TCRs showed up in blood more often at tumor resection than at routine follow-up. Only approximately 13 patients were included in comparisons of baseline and follow-up blood repertoires. Additional single-cell paired TCR alpha and beta sequencing was considered necessary to confirm, at a functional level, the hypothesis that regional TCRs recognize regional mutations.

Worth noting for this clonotype: Its recognized antigen is unknown. No base quality values were provided; no much bigger clone lies one nucleotide off.

The library relied on 5' RACE. Sequencing relied on a NextSeq 500. The TCR library protocol attached a unique molecular identifier to each TCR cDNA molecule to allow correction of PCR and sequencing errors. In the source study's methods: Decombinator tools were used for TCR identification, UMI-based error correction and CDR3 extraction. Expanded TCRs were defined as those above a frequency of 2 per 1,000, corresponding to the top 1% of the tumor frequency distribution. Renyi diversity was computed with the R vegan package after each repertoire had been subsampled 100 times to 5,000 TCRs. To build CDR3 similarity networks, amino acid triplet string-kernel similarity was used, and CDR3s were connected when their pairwise similarity was above 0.82. Through fastp at Q25 and MiXCR, TCRdb rebuilt clones from the public reads, retaining in-frame beta chains. Duplicate CDR3 protein sequences are folded into a single record with the most common DNA and genes. TCRdb's processing, not the authors' own work, is the source of the V and J calls. Within this sample are around 110,000 distinct CDR3 sequences, with 9.5% to 15% of them counted one time only. Clones ranked in the top ten supply approximately 15% of the sample.

The CDR3 holds 13 amino acids from the cysteine to the phenylalanine. The only DNA kept is the CDR3, 39 bases in frame from the first base. V drops 5 bases and J drops 1 base, leaving 9 bases in between. Based on the germline V gene (reference sequence), the CDR1 and CDR2 sequences are SEHNR and FQNEAQ. This specimen's time point label, interpreted: blood at routine non-recurrence follow-up after resection. For TCR sequencing, whole RNA was extracted from tumor and nontumor lung tissue, or from cryopreserved PBMC samples, and no cell sorting was done. Only patients with enough RNA available from two or more tumor regions were chosen for TCR sequencing.

This specimen was PBMCs, taken at follow-up. The clonotype originates from a male donor with early-stage non-small cell lung cancer. The sequence joins TRBV7-9 to TRBJ2-7; the D gene assignment is ambiguous. The CDR3 loop reads CASSPHGSYEQYF. The nucleotides are TGTGCCAGCAGCCCACACGGGTCCTACGAGCAGTACTTC.